This TCR beta chain was retrieved from a study of blood T cell repertoires in COVID-19. Whole-study context: The analysed material was cDNA or gDNA that came from T cells, B-cell-depleted T cells, or PBMCs.

The table came from immunoSEQ multiplex PCR; TCRdb's copy has only in-frame clones and leaves some out. This sample yields about 240,000 clones, of which 86% are seen a single time; 10% to 13% belongs to the top ten. The CDR3 covers 15 residues. The V end lost 2 bases, the J end lost 0 bases, and 11 bases lay between the germline ends. The germline gives CDR1 MNHEY, CDR2 SMNVEV (reference sequence). The sequencing input was peripheral blood. The source of this sequence is a woman in her fifties or sixties with COVID-19, enrolled during active disease. This chain uses TRBV27 with TRBJ2-7; no clear D. The CDR3 sequence is CASSLARGYSYEQYF. CDR3 sequence (DNA): TGTGCCAGCAGTTTAGCACGCGGCTACTCCTACGAGCAGTACTTC.